This entry concerns a single TCR beta chain. From germline, CDR1 is LGHDT and CDR2 YNNKEL (reference sequence). This CDR3 comprises 14 residues. V lost 6 bases to trimming and J lost 4 bases; unmatched junction nucleotides: 7. Per the authors' pipeline: Researchers report that nucleated cell counts were estimated from reference gene primer amplification. Measured with immunoSEQ multiplex PCR; TCRdb has only the in-frame clones, and not every one. V and J calls and clone size are those listed in that table; D and trimming were worked out from the DNA. This sample has some 160,000 clones; 80% to 90% occur once, and the top ten carry about a tenth. A Seattle source enrolled patients during active infection and followed them longitudinally. The record originates from a study of blood T cell repertoires in COVID-19. Study context: Samples taken during acute and convalescent COVID-19 were collected in the United States, Italy and Spain.

The rearrangement uses TRBV3-1 (or the pseudogene TRBV3-2) and TRBJ2-3; 7 positions agree with TRBD1. The sequence came from a woman in her 70s with COVID-19, enrolled during active disease. Sequencing was carried out using peripheral blood. CDR3 DNA: TGTGCCAGCAGAGCTAGACAGGGCGCAGATACGCAGTATTTT. Its protein product is CASRARQGADTQYF.